Each of the 25 T cell receptor beta chains below was sequenced from the same sample in a study of T cell changes during pregnancy in multiple sclerosis. This table comes from immunoSEQ multiplex PCR, and its TCRdb copy is limited to in-frame clones, with some not included. Of 100,000 to 110,000 clones detected, about 90% appear once; the ten largest clones hold less than 2%. The material sequenced was peripheral blood, taken after pregnancy. These receptors were collected from a female donor with multiple sclerosis, enrolled in a pregnancy study.

The chain uses TRBV6-1 and TRBJ2-7, with TRBD2 matching 10 bases. With V trimmed by 1 base and J by 5 bases, 5 bases remained unmatched. This CDR3 has 15 amino acids. Germline CDR1 reads MNHNS; CDR2 reads SASEGT. The CDR3 sequence: CASSEDASGSNEQYF. CDR3 DNA: TGTGCCAGCAGTGAAGACGCTAGCGGGAGTAACGAGCAGTACTTC.

The chain links TRBV6-1 to TRBJ1-4; D uncertain. CDR3 length equals 14 residues. V lost 4 bases, J lost 7 bases, and 13 bases lay in between. The germline V gene has CDR1 MNHNS and CDR2 SASEGT. CDR3 nucleotides: TGTGCCAGCAGTGGTAGAGCCCGAGCTGAAAAACTGTTTTTT. It translates to CASSGRARAEKLFF.

The DNA of the CDR3 is TGTGCCAGCAGCTTAGAAATCGGGACAGCCTACGAGCAGTACTTC. Its protein product is CASSLEIGTAYEQYF. V usage is TRBV7-8 and J usage is TRBJ2-7, with 7 bases aligning to TRBD1. J gave up 2 bases and V 1 base, and 5 bases lay outside the gene matches. The CDR3 contains 15 residues. Per germline, CDR1 SGHVS and CDR2 FQNEAQ.

V is TRBV7-3 and J is TRBJ2-3; perhaps TRBD2 as D (6 bases). Per germline, CDR1 SGHTA and CDR2 FQGTGA. CDR3 length equals 15 residues. V dropped 4 bases and J dropped 1 base, with 12 bases sitting between them. CDR3 residues: CASSSVASGTDTQYF. CDR3 sequence (DNA): TGTGCCAGCAGCTCTGTCGCTAGCGGCACAGATACGCAGTATTTT.

CDR3 sequence reads: CASGDARALSYEQYF. The CDR3 DNA follows: TGTGCCAGCGGCGATGCCAGGGCCCTCTCCTACGAGCAGTACTTC. V and J are TRBV2 and TRBJ2-7, with a weak D call TRBD1 (5 bases). Germline-derived CDR1 and CDR2 are SNHLY and FYNNEI. Between the trimmed V and J ends, which lost 8 bases and 0 bases, there was a span of 17 bases. The CDR3 consists of 15 residues.

The gene calls are TRBV5-1 and TRBJ1-3; the D gene is possibly TRBD1 (6 bases). Germline CDR1 is SGHRS and CDR2 is YFSETQ. With 4 bases removed from V and 0 bases from J, the gap between germline ends came to 26 bases. The CDR3 contains 20 residues. The CDR3 sequence: CASSTRPGTPDGSSGNTIYF. CDR3 coding DNA: TGCGCCAGCAGCACAAGACCCGGGACACCTGATGGGAGCTCTGGAAACACCATATATTTT.

The V call is TRBV6-9, the J call TRBJ1-6; unclear D gene. The CDR3 runs to 15 residues. V was shortened by 9 bases and J by 7 bases, with 19 bases between the two germline ends. Germline-derived CDR1 and CDR2 are MNHGY and SVAAGI. CDR3 in amino acids: CARPGLRTPNSPLHF. CDR3 nucleotides: TGTGCCAGGCCGGGCCTCAGGACTCCAAATTCACCCCTCCACTTT.

V is TRBV5-1 and J is TRBJ2-2; 10 nucleotides agree with TRBD2. The trim removed 0 bases at V and 5 bases at J, leaving 10 bases unmatched. The CDR3 consists of 18 residues. Germline V lookup: CDR1 SGHRS, CDR2 YFSETQ. CDR3 coding DNA: TGCGCCAGCAGCTTGGAGCCTAGCGGGAGAGGGGTTACCGGGGAGCTGTTTTTT. Its translation is CASSLEPSGRGVTGELFF.

The chain employs TRBV28 and TRBJ1-4; D may be TRBD1 (5 bases). Trimming took 4 bases from V and 10 from J, leaving 16 bases between them. The CDR3 contains 14 residues. Germline V CDR1 and CDR2: MDHEN, SYDVKM. The CDR3 coding sequence is TGTGCCAGCAGTTCCGTCCCGGGGGGGGGAAAACTGTTTTTT. Its protein is CASSSVPGGGKLFF.

This chain links TRBV9 with TRBJ2-3; 9 bases map to TRBD2. Germline loops: CDR1 SGDLS, CDR2 YYNGEE. CDR3 length equals 16 residues. The V segment lost 0 bases and the J segment 3 bases; nucleotides outside the gene matches: 5. CDR3 in amino acids: CASSVDLSGRTDTQYF. The DNA for the CDR3 is TGTGCCAGCAGCGTAGACCTCAGCGGGAGGACAGATACGCAGTATTTT.

The V call is TRBV7-8, the J call TRBJ2-1; 12 nucleotides agree with TRBD2. Germline-derived CDR1 and CDR2 are SGHVS and FQNEAQ. The CDR3 runs to 15 residues. Trimming cost V 1 base and J 7 bases; bases outside gene matches: 2. CDR3 sequence: CASSLGTSGTNEQFF. As DNA, the CDR3 is TGTGCCAGCAGCTTAGGGACTAGCGGGACAAATGAGCAGTTCTTC.

V is TRBV6-5 and J is TRBJ2-7; TRBD1 is a possible D gene (5 bases). The CDR3 length is 12 residues. V dropped 2 bases and J dropped 3 bases, with 5 bases sitting between them. Germline loops: CDR1 MNHEY, CDR2 SVGAGI. This CDR3 is CASSYQGYEQYF. The CDR3 nucleotides are TGTGCCAGCAGTTACCAGGGCTACGAGCAGTACTTC.

The chain is built from TRBV11-2 and TRBJ1-4, with TRBD1 identical over 7 bases. Trimming took 1 base from V and 17 from J; bases not matched to a gene: 10. This CDR3 region has 13 residues. Germline loops: CDR1 SGHAT, CDR2 FQNNGV. This CDR3 is CASSLGGTAAPFF. For the CDR3, the DNA is TGTGCCAGCAGCTTAGGAGGGACAGCAGCCCCCTTTTTT.

This clone came up once. Here the CDR3 DNA reads TGTGCCAGCAGCATAACAGGGTCCCTCTACGAGCAGTACTTC. Amino acids: CASSITGSLYEQYF. The J gene is TRBJ2-7, the V gene TRBV5-4; maybe TRBD1 (6 bases). The CDR3 has 14 residues. V dropped 4 bases and J dropped 3 bases, with 14 bases sitting between them. Germline V gene data show CDR1 as SGHNT and CDR2 as YYREEE (reference sequence).

The rearrangement uses TRBV10-3 and TRBJ2-5; 10 positions match TRBD1. The germline V gene has CDR1 ENHRY and CDR2 SYGVKD. J was trimmed by 5 bases and V by 6 bases; bases with no gene match: 12. The CDR3 totals 16 residues. CDR3 sequence: CAISSRDRGVGETQYF. The CDR3 DNA follows: TGTGCCATCAGCAGCCGGGACAGGGGAGTTGGGGAGACCCAGTACTTC.

The V and J genes are TRBV5-1 and TRBJ1-1; no definite D call. CDR1 is SGHRS and CDR2 is YFSETQ in the germline V gene. The CDR3 runs 13 residues. The germline V and J ends were trimmed by 3 bases and 7 bases, with 13 bases remaining between them. CDR3 nucleotides: TGCGCCAGCAGCTCTTTGGCGGCCCTTGAAGCTTTCTTT. Its protein is CASSSLAALEAFF.

The rearrangement joins TRBV9 to TRBJ1-2; tentative D call: TRBD1 (5 bases). Germline V gives CDR1 SGDLS, CDR2 YYNGEE. The CDR3 is 16 amino acids. With 0 bases removed from V and 0 bases from J, the gap between germline ends came to 12 bases. This CDR3 is CASSVGQRRSNYGYTF. The CDR3 bases are TGTGCCAGCAGCGTAGGACAGCGAAGATCTAACTATGGCTACACCTTC.

The chain has TRBV9 and TRBJ2-2; D may be TRBD1 (5 bases). V was shortened by 0 bases and J by 4 bases, with 16 bases between the two germline ends. The CDR3 has 17 amino acids. CDR1 is SGDLS, CDR2 YYNGEE, per germline. The CDR3 region is CASSVGTDTWGTGELFF. In DNA form, the CDR3 reads TGTGCCAGCAGCGTAGGAACGGACACTTGGGGCACCGGGGAGCTGTTTTTT.

CDR3 sequence reads: CASRRLGTGLIEQYF. CDR3 in DNA: TGTGCCAGCAGACGACTTGGGACAGGGTTGATCGAGCAGTACTTC. This chain connects TRBV7-9 to TRBJ2-7; 9 bases map to TRBD1. CDR3 length: 15 residues. V trimming: 6 bases; J trimming: 6 bases; junction bases outside the gene matches: 12. Looked up from germline, CDR1 is SEHNR and CDR2 is FQNEAQ (reference sequence).

The J gene is TRBJ1-5, the V gene TRBV19, with 7 bases that match TRBD1. CDR3 length: 14 residues. Germline lookup yields CDR1 LNHDA and CDR2 SQIVND (reference sequence). The trim removed 6 bases at V and 5 bases at J, leaving 7 bases unmatched. The CDR3 sequence: CASRTGEWYQPQHF. The DNA of the CDR3 is TGTGCCAGTAGAACAGGGGAATGGTATCAGCCCCAGCATTTT.

This clone came up once. V and J are TRBV5-4 and TRBJ1-1; 9 nucleotides agree with TRBD1. After removal of 4 bases from V and 5 bases from J, the junction contained 12 bases not matched to a gene. CDR1 and CDR2 from the germline V gene are SGHNT and YYREEE (reference sequence). The CDR3 covers 16 residues. CDR3 nucleotide sequence: TGTGCCAGCAGCCCACAACCGACAGGGGGATCAACTGAAGCTTTCTTT. It codes for CASSPQPTGGSTEAFF.

The CDR3 nucleotides read TGTGCCAGCAGCACCACAGGGGGAGCCTATGGCTACACCTTC. Translating it yields CASSTTGGAYGYTF. The rearrangement joins TRBV9 to TRBJ1-2, with 8 positions matching TRBD1. CDR1 and CDR2 (germline): SGDLS, YYNGEE. The CDR3 contains 14 residues. V shed 4 bases, J shed 4 bases, and the junction held 6 bases outside the gene matches. Filled out from reference TRBV9 and TRBJ1-2, the complete variable domain reads DSGVTQTPKHLITATGQRVTLRCSPRSGDLSVYWYQQSLDQGLQFLIQYYNGEERAKGNILERFSAQQFPDLHSELNLSSLELGDSALYFCASSTTGGAYGYTFGSGTRLTVV.

This chain connects TRBV6-1 to TRBJ2-3; 8 nucleotides match TRBD2. This CDR3 is 14 amino acids long. V dropped 7 bases and J dropped 6; count of bases not matched to a gene: 9. Per germline, CDR1 MNHNS and CDR2 SASEGT. CDR3 bases: TGTGCCAGCACGGCTAGCGGGTTCTCGGATACGCAGTATTTT. It codes for CASTASGFSDTQYF.

This clone was detected only once. CDR3: CASTYTLTNLYEQYF. In nucleotides, the CDR3 is TGTGCCAGCACCTACACCTTGACAAACCTCTACGAGCAGTACTTC. The V call is TRBV6-1, the J call TRBJ2-7; no definite D call. V gave up 7 bases and J gave up 3 bases, with 19 bases separating them. Germline V gene data show CDR1 as MNHNS and CDR2 as SASEGT. This CDR3 has 15 residues.

DNA for the CDR3: TGTGCCAGCAGCTCCGAGGCGGGAGAGAGGTACGAGCAGTACTTC. It codes for CASSSEAGERYEQYF. The genes are TRBV7-2 and TRBJ2-7; 7 nucleotides agree with TRBD2. V was clipped by 4 bases and J by 4 bases; unmatched bases: 10. In germline, CDR1 is SGHTA, CDR2 FQGNSA. This CDR3 contains 15 residues.